The 31 T cell receptor beta chains listed next were all sequenced from one sample in a study of T-cell memory formation after mild COVID-19. TCRdb reprocessed the 5' RACE reads with MiXCR, giving one entry per CDR3 protein. The table lists over 350,000 distinct CDR3 sequences, about a sixth of them singletons. Specimen: PBMCs or a T cell subset sorted from them (not recorded which). The receptors come from a man in his late teens or twenties who had mild COVID-19 (a few samples of this study predate the infection). Cell type and time point are not known.

The V call is TRBV30, the J call TRBJ2-3; D unresolved. The CDR3 totals 11 residues. Trimming removed 0 bases from V and 5 bases from J, with 3 bases in between. The germline V gene encodes CDR1 GTSNPN and CDR2 SVGIG (reference sequence). The DNA of the CDR3 is TGTGCCTGGAGTGTAGGAGATACGCAGTATTTT. This codes for CAWSVGDTQYF.

The V call is TRBV5-1, the J call TRBJ2-7; no reliable D call. The V and J ends lost 0 bases and 3 bases respectively, with 4 bases between them. The CDR3 is 12 amino acids. CDR1 SGHRS and CDR2 YFSETQ come from the germline V gene. In DNA, the CDR3 is TGCGCCAGCAGCTTGGATTACTACGAGCAGTACTTC. It is translated as CASSLDYYEQYF.

This chain joins TRBV12-3 or TRBV12-4 and TRBJ2-2; D gene uncertain. The CDR3 covers 15 residues. Trimming shortened V by 6 bases and J by 3 bases, and 14 bases separated the two germline ends. This chain's CDR3 is CASSRESTDTGELFF. DNA of the CDR3: TGTGCCAGCAGCCGAGAAAGTACGGACACCGGGGAGCTGTTTTTT.

This clonotype was recorded a few times. V gene TRBV29-1 combines with J gene TRBJ2-7; D is unclear. Trimming shortened V by 7 bases and J by 0 bases, and 13 bases separated the two germline ends. Germline CDR1 reads SQVTM; CDR2 reads ANQGSEA. The CDR3 extends over 13 amino acids. The CDR3 region has the DNA TGCAGCGCTGTGTCCCCAGACTCCTACGAGCAGTACTTC. Translation: CSAVSPDSYEQYF.

Only a few counts were recorded for this clonotype. The genes are TRBV7-9 and TRBJ1-6; D may be TRBD1 (5 bases). Trimming cost V 11 bases and J 7 bases, with 15 bases left between them. The CDR3 has 13 residues. The V gene's germline CDR1 is SEHNR and CDR2 FQNEAQ (reference sequence). The CDR3 DNA reads as TGTGCCCTCCAGGCAGGGTCCAATTCACCCCTCCACTTT. This encodes CALQAGSNSPLHF.

This clonotype was seen only a few times. The gene calls are TRBV10-3 and TRBJ1-6; D perhaps matches TRBD1 (6 bases). CDR1 and CDR2 (germline): ENHRY, SYGVKD. CDR3 length: 13 residues. V dropped 10 bases and J dropped 8 bases, with 15 bases sitting between them. The CDR3 sequence is CATGDNSDSPLHF. CDR3 DNA: TGTGCCACCGGGGACAATTCGGATTCACCCCTCCACTTT.

This clonotype appeared many times. The genes are TRBV12-3 or TRBV12-4 and TRBJ2-2; TRBD2 aligns across 8 bases. V trimming: 3 bases; J trimming: 4 bases; junction bases outside the gene matches: 4. The CDR3 is 15 amino acids. The CDR3 loop is CASSFRLAGTGELFF. The CDR3 DNA follows: TGTGCCAGCAGTTTTAGGCTAGCGGGCACCGGGGAGCTGTTTTTT.

The genes are TRBV4-1 and TRBJ2-1; D tentatively fits TRBD1 or TRBD2 (5 bases each). With 4 bases removed from V and 3 bases from J, the gap between germline ends came to 19 bases. CDR3 length equals 17 residues. Germline V gives CDR1 MGHRA, CDR2 YSYEKL. The CDR3 DNA follows: TGCGCCAGCAGCCGAGGAAGCAGGGCCGGGGACTACAATGAGCAGTTCTTC. Translating gives CASSRGSRAGDYNEQFF.

J is TRBJ2-5 and V is TRBV12-3 or TRBV12-4, with D hard to call. The V end was cut by 5 bases, the J end by 4 bases, with 11 bases between. The CDR3 runs 13 residues. DNA for the CDR3: TGTGCCAGCAGTGTTCGGTCTCGAGAGACCCAGTACTTC. Its protein is CASSVRSRETQYF.

The chain is built from TRBV20-1 and TRBJ2-3, with 11 bases aligning to TRBD2. CDR3 size: 16 residues. The germline V gene encodes CDR1 DFQATT and CDR2 SNEGSKA (reference sequence). The V and J ends lost 4 bases and 6 bases, in that order; junction bases with no gene match: 12. The CDR3 DNA sequence: TGCAGTGCTAAGATGGGTAGCGGGGGGGCCTCCGATACGCAGTATTTT. Protein: CSAKMGSGGASDTQYF.

This clonotype appeared a few times. CDR3 nucleotide sequence: TGCGCCAGCAGCCAAGATCCAGGGGGCTTTTATGGCTACACCTTC. This encodes CASSQDPGGFYGYTF. This chain uses TRBV4-1 with TRBJ1-2; 8 bases align to TRBD1. The length of the CDR3 is 15 residues. Trimming took 0 bases from V and 5 from J; bases not matched to a gene: 5. Germline loops: CDR1 MGHRA, CDR2 YSYEKL.

This clonotype showed up many times. The chain has TRBV5-1 and TRBJ2-1; the D gene is possibly TRBD2 (5 bases). From germline, CDR1 is SGHRS and CDR2 YFSETQ. The V and J ends lost 0 bases and 10 bases respectively, with 8 bases between them. This CDR3 spans 12 amino acids. CDR3 coding DNA: TGCGCCAGCAGCTTGGAGAGGGAAGAGCAGTTCTTC. As protein: CASSLEREEQFF.

The chain combines TRBV4-3 with TRBJ2-1, with TRBD2 as a possible D gene (6 bases). The CDR3 has 14 residues. Trimming cost V 1 base and J 4 bases, with 8 bases left between them. Germline V gene sequence: CDR1 LGHNA, CDR2 YSLEER. The CDR3 loop is CASSQVGTYNEQFF. The CDR3, as DNA: TGCGCCAGCAGCCAAGTCGGGACTTACAATGAGCAGTTCTTC.

This clonotype was seen only a few times. V usage is TRBV27 and J usage is TRBJ2-5; TRBD1 or TRBD2 may be the D gene (6 bases each). Germline V CDR1 and CDR2: MNHEY, SMNVEV (reference sequence). V shed 1 base and J shed 5 bases, with 14 bases lying between them. The CDR3 extends over 15 amino acids. The CDR3, as DNA: TGTGCCAGCAGTTTATTCGGGGGTCAGGGGGAGACCCAGTACTTC. Translating gives CASSLFGGQGETQYF.

The chain is built from TRBV6-1 and TRBJ1-2; tentatively, D is TRBD1 (5 bases). V lost 2 bases and J lost 8, with 21 bases in between. The CDR3 has 16 amino acids. Germline-derived CDR1 and CDR2 are MNHNS and SASEGT. The CDR3 region is CASSEQGVGIDGGYTF. The CDR3 DNA sequence: TGTGCCAGCAGTGAACAGGGAGTGGGGATAGACGGAGGCTACACCTTC.

V usage is TRBV4-2 and J usage is TRBJ2-3, with D perhaps matching TRBD1 or TRBD2 (6 bases each). The V gene's germline CDR1 is LGHNA and CDR2 YNFKEQ. The CDR3 covers 16 residues. Trimming removed 2 bases at V and 3 bases at J, with 15 bases between. The CDR3: CASSQRGGSKTDTQYF. CDR3 nucleotide sequence: TGTGCCAGCAGCCAAAGAGGGGGGTCGAAGACAGATACGCAGTATTTT.

This clonotype was counted between two and nine times. This chain links TRBV11-2 with TRBJ2-1; D call uncertain. Deletions cut 5 bases from V and 6 bases from J, with 11 bases between. Germline-derived CDR1 and CDR2 are SGHAT and FQNNGV. CDR3 length: 13 residues. The CDR3: CASSLSPSNEQFF. The CDR3, as DNA: TGTGCCAGCAGCCTAAGTCCCAGCAATGAGCAGTTCTTC. The full variable domain, its missing parts supplied by reference TRBV11-2 and TRBJ2-1, is EAGVAQSPRYKIIEKRQSVAFWCNPISGHATLYWYQQILGQGPKLLIQFQNNGVVDDSQLPKDRFSAERLKGVDSTLKIQPAKLEDSAVYLCASSLSPSNEQFFGPGTRLTVL.

The V gene is TRBV6-2 or TRBV6-3, the J gene TRBJ2-5; tentative D call: TRBD2 (7 bases). The length of the CDR3 is 16 residues. Trimming stripped 1 base from V and 4 bases from J, with 16 bases between. Germline V gene lookup returns CDR1 MNHEY and CDR2 SVGEGT. CDR3 sequence reads: CASSYFWGGLRETQYF. In nucleotides, the CDR3 is TGTGCCAGCAGTTACTTCTGGGGGGGCCTTCGAGAGACCCAGTACTTC.

The chain links TRBV6-2 or TRBV6-3 to TRBJ2-1; TRBD2 aligns across 11 bases. With 6 bases clipped from V and 7 bases from J, the junction kept 11 bases outside the gene matches. The CDR3 sequence is 16 residues long. From germline, CDR1 is MNHEY and CDR2 SVGEGT. CDR3 coding DNA: TGTGCCAGCAGCCCCCATAGCGGGGGGGCGGGGAATGAGCAGTTCTTC. As protein: CASSPHSGGAGNEQFF.

The V gene is TRBV11-2, the J gene TRBJ2-6, with a possible D match to TRBD1 (6 bases). Germline V gene lookup returns CDR1 SGHAT and CDR2 FQNNGV. The CDR3 is 17 amino acids. V shed 7 bases and J shed 0 bases, with 16 bases lying between them. The CDR3 reads CASTVNRAPSGANVLTF. CDR3 nucleotide sequence: TGTGCCAGCACCGTTAACAGGGCTCCCTCTGGGGCCAACGTCCTGACTTTC.

This clonotype was recorded a few times. The chain is built from TRBV7-9 and TRBJ2-1; TRBD2 is a possible D gene (5 bases). This CDR3 has 13 amino acids. Trimming took 5 bases from V and 10 from J, leaving 15 bases between them. Germline values: CDR1 SEHNR, CDR2 FQNEAQ (reference sequence). The CDR3 DNA reads TGTGCCAGCAGCACCCCTTTCGGGAAGGAGCAGTTCTTC. It codes for CASSTPFGKEQFF.

The gene calls are TRBV30 and TRBJ1-1; 8 nucleotides match TRBD1. The CDR3 covers 14 residues. With 4 bases clipped from V and 11 bases from J, the junction kept 15 bases outside the gene matches. In germline, CDR1 is GTSNPN, CDR2 SVGIG (reference sequence). This chain's CDR3 is CAWTPGGGGLQAFF. The CDR3 DNA reads as TGTGCCTGGACCCCAGGGGGCGGAGGTCTCCAGGCTTTCTTT.

This sequence joins TRBV6-1 and TRBJ2-3; 11 bases agree with TRBD2. Germline V gives CDR1 MNHNS, CDR2 SASEGT. The V gene end was trimmed by 2 bases and the J gene end by 5 bases; junction bases not matched to a gene: 9. There are 17 residues in the CDR3. The CDR3 nucleotides read TGTGCCAGCAGTGAATTCGTAGCGGGGGGGCGAGAAGATACGCAGTATTTT. This translates into CASSEFVAGGREDTQYF.

As DNA, the CDR3 is TGCGCCAGCAGCTTGGGTCCCGCCTCGATGGGCTACACCTTC. Protein product: CASSLGPASMGYTF. The V gene is TRBV5-1, the J gene TRBJ1-2, with D uncertain. Germline-derived CDR1 and CDR2 are SGHRS and YFSETQ. The CDR3 runs to 14 residues. V lost 0 bases and J 8 bases, leaving 14 bases between the germline ends.

The rearrangement uses TRBV7-2 and TRBJ2-5, with no clear D. Trimming removed 5 bases at V and 5 bases at J, with 21 bases between. Germline loops: CDR1 SGHTA, CDR2 FQGNSA. The CDR3 is 16 residues long. The CDR3 sequence: CASSRAARLGWETQYF. The DNA for the CDR3 is TGTGCCAGCAGCCGGGCGGCAAGACTGGGTTGGGAGACCCAGTACTTC.

This clonotype has at least ten counts. The rearrangement uses TRBV5-1 and TRBJ2-3, with D unresolved. CDR3 length: 14 residues. V was pared by 0 bases and J by 4 bases, with 9 bases between. The germline gives CDR1 SGHRS, CDR2 YFSETQ. Here the CDR3 reads CASSLGQQADTQYF. CDR3 coding DNA: TGCGCCAGCAGCTTGGGTCAGCAGGCAGATACGCAGTATTTT.

This clonotype was seen a few times. The chain joins TRBV11-2 to TRBJ2-1; a weak D match, TRBD1 (5 bases). The CDR3 loop spans 14 amino acids. Per the germline V gene, CDR1 is SGHAT and CDR2 is FQNNGV. V was shortened by 1 base and J by 7 bases, with 11 bases between the two germline ends. CDR3 DNA sequence: TGTGCCAGCAGCTTAGTTAGGGGCAGGAATGAGCAGTTCTTC. Translated: CASSLVRGRNEQFF. The full variable domain, rest sourced from reference TRBV11-2 and TRBJ2-1, is EAGVAQSPRYKIIEKRQSVAFWCNPISGHATLYWYQQILGQGPKLLIQFQNNGVVDDSQLPKDRFSAERLKGVDSTLKIQPAKLEDSAVYLCASSLVRGRNEQFFGPGTRLTVL.

The rearrangement links TRBV7-9 to TRBJ2-2; D might be TRBD1 or TRBD2, each matching 5 bases. Germline assignment: CDR1 SEHNR and CDR2 FQNEAQ (reference sequence). The V and J ends lost 11 bases and 5 bases respectively, with 12 bases between them. CDR3 length: 12 residues. The CDR3 loop reads CAGARATGELFF. DNA for the CDR3: TGTGCCGGGGCGCGGGCGACCGGGGAGCTGTTTTTT.

Comment on this clonotype: Germline and junction disagree at one end, which may indicate a read error. This chain connects TRBV7-2 to TRBJ2-5; the match to TRBD2 covers 7 bases. Per the germline V gene, CDR1 is SGHTA and CDR2 is FQGNSA. The CDR3 totals 16 residues. The CDR3: CASSIAGQLSRETQYF. Here the CDR3 DNA reads TGTGCCAGCAGCATAGCGGGCCAGCTAAGCCGGGAGACCCAGTACTTC. Full variable domain (rest looked up from reference TRBV7-2 and TRBJ2-5): GAGVSQSPSNKVTEKGKDVELRCDPISGHTALYWYRQSLGQGLEFLIYFQGNSAPDKSGLPSDRFSAERTGGSVSTLTIQRTQQEDSAVYLCASSIAGQLSRETQYFGPGTRLLVL.

The chain has TRBV4-3 and TRBJ2-3, with D possibly TRBD2 on 6 matching bases. The germline gives CDR1 LGHNA, CDR2 YSLEER. V dropped 0 bases and J dropped 1 base, with 11 bases sitting between them. The CDR3 sequence is 16 residues long. The CDR3 nucleotides read TGCGCCAGCAGCCAAGAGCGGGGAACCGGCACAGATACGCAGTATTTT. Its translation is CASSQERGTGTDTQYF.

This clonotype occurred a few times. The J gene is TRBJ2-1, the V gene TRBV5-1; TRBD2 matches at 11 bases. Unmatched junction bases numbered 9, after V lost 0 bases and J lost 7 bases. The CDR3 sequence is 17 residues long. Germline V gene sequence: CDR1 SGHRS, CDR2 YFSETQ. The CDR3 DNA reads as TGCGCCAGCAGCTTGGTGGGGCTAGCGGGGGGTACTAATGAGCAGTTCTTC. Protein: CASSLVGLAGGTNEQFF.